The rows below give T cell receptor beta chains drawn from one sample of a study of blood T cell repertoires in COVID-19. Data came from immunoSEQ multiplex PCR; TCRdb stores just in-frame clones and leaves some out. The sample consists of approximately 56,000 clones, roughly 80% of them appearing once. The sample consisted of peripheral blood. These receptors came from a woman aged 80 or older with acute or convalescent COVID-19. CDR3s include the opening cysteine and the closing phenylalanine or tryptophan. Fields, in order: V gene, D gene, J gene, clone size, CDR3 DNA, CDR3 protein. The D gene is left open where the match is weak. A row's size may be missing; if present it is once, few, many or a size class.

>TRBV19|TRBD1|TRBJ1-2|NA
TGTGCCAGTAGTCTGCGGGGGACAGGCCACGGGGGTAGCTACACCTTC
CASSLRGTGHGGSYTF
>TRBV6-5|TRBD1|TRBJ1-4|NA
TGTGCCAGCAGGCGACAGGGGGAGTGGGAAAAACTGTTTTTT
CASRRQGEWEKLFF
>TRBV6-5|NA|TRBJ1-5|NA
TGTGCCAGCAGCCCAGGGGTAGGCAATCAGCCCCAGCATTTT
CASSPGVGNQPQHF
>TRBV6-5|NA|TRBJ1-2|NA
TGTGCCAGCAGTTACACCCGTGGGCGGGAGAACTATGGCTACACCTTC
CASSYTRGRENYGYTF
>TRBV5-8|NA|TRBJ2-3|NA
TGTGCCAGCAGCTACTGGCGGGGTTCCCCTGAGACGCAGTATTTT
CASSYWRGSPETQYF
>TRBV30|TRBD2|TRBJ2-3|NA
TGTGCCTGGAGTGATCGAGCGGGGGTAACGGATACGCAGTATTTT
CAWSDRAGVTDTQYF
>TRBV5-1|NA|TRBJ2-1|once
TGCGCCAGCAGTTCGGGGTTTAATGAGCAGTTCTTC
CASSSGFNEQFF
>TRBV11-2|TRBD1|TRBJ1-1|NA
TGTGCCAGCAGCTTTATGGGACAGGGGGCGAACACTGAAGCTTTCTTT
CASSFMGQGANTEAFF
>TRBV2|TRBD2|TRBJ2-3|NA
TGTGCCAGCAGTCGGGAGAGACTAGCGACCTCCACAGATACGCAGTATTTT
CASSRERLATSTDTQYF
>TRBV24-1|NA|TRBJ1-2|NA
TGTGCCACCAGTGATCAGAGGATTAACTATGGCTACACCTTC
CATSDQRINYGYTF
>TRBV9|NA|TRBJ2-2|NA
TGTGCCAGCAGGGGACAAACGAACACCGGGGAGCTGTTTTTT
CASRGQTNTGELFF
>TRBV11-1|NA|TRBJ2-7|NA
TGTGCCAGCAGCCTCATGCGGGGTTCCTACGAGCAGTACTTC
CASSLMRGSYEQYF
>TRBV6-5|NA|TRBJ1-1|NA
TGTGCCAGCAGCAGGGTTTTCGACACTGAAGCTTTCTTT
CASSRVFDTEAFF
>TRBV11-3|TRBD1|TRBJ1-2|few
TGTGCCAGCAGCTTAGGTGGCAGGGGGCACGATGGCTACACCTTC
CASSLGGRGHDGYTF
>TRBV30|TRBD1|TRBJ1-1|NA
TGTGCCTGGACCTCCCGGACAGGGGGCAGGATCACTGAAGCTTTCTTT
CAWTSRTGGRITEAFF
>TRBV3-1/TRBV3-2|NA|TRBJ1-1|NA
TGTGCCAGCAGCCAAGATAAGACTCGTTTAACGAACGCTGAAGCTTTCTTT
CASSQDKTRLTNAEAFF
>TRBV6-5|NA|TRBJ1-1|NA
TGTGCCAGCAGTTCGGGGGTGCCACTGGAAGCTTTCTTT
CASSSGVPLEAFF
>TRBV10-3|NA|TRBJ1-1|NA
TGTGCCATCGGGACAACATTAGAAGCTTTCTTT
CAIGTTLEAFF
>TRBV5-1|TRBD1|TRBJ1-4|few
TGCGCCAGCTGGACAGGGAATGCTAATGAAAAACTGTTTTTT
CASWTGNANEKLFF
>TRBV15|NA|TRBJ1-3|NA
TGTGCCACCAGCAGAGCCGGGTATGATGGAAACACCATATATTTT
CATSRAGYDGNTIYF
>TRBV10-2|NA|TRBJ2-5|NA
TGCGCCAGCAGTGTCCAGAAAGAGACCCAGTACTTC
CASSVQKETQYF
>TRBV5-5|NA|TRBJ1-1|NA
TGTGCCAGCAGCTCGGCCGGGGGTTGGATGAACACTGAAGCTTTCTTT
CASSSAGGWMNTEAFF
>TRBV7-2|NA|TRBJ2-1|NA
TGTGCCAGCAGCTCTCCCCAGGGCCATCTTAGCTCCTACAATGAGCAGTTCTTC
CASSSPQGHLSSYNEQFF
>TRBV11-3|TRBD1|TRBJ1-1|few
TGTGCCAGCAGCCAAGGGACAGGGTCTGAAGCTTTCTTT
CASSQGTGSEAFF
>TRBV4-1|NA|TRBJ1-4|NA
TGCGCCAGCAGCCAAGCAATTTTTCGGGGTAACGAAAAACTGTTTTTT
CASSQAIFRGNEKLFF
>TRBV7-9|NA|TRBJ2-7|NA
TGTGCCAGCAGCTCGGGGGTCTACGAGCAGTACTTC
CASSSGVYEQYF
>TRBV2|NA|TRBJ2-2|NA
TGTGCCAGCAGGGCAAGGACAGTGAACACCGGGGAGCTGTTTTTT
CASRARTVNTGELFF
>TRBV19|TRBD1|TRBJ1-1|NA
TGTGCCAGTAGTCGCTACAGGGGTTTGTTTGATGAAGCTTTCTTT
CASSRYRGLFDEAFF
>TRBV7-9|TRBD2|TRBJ2-2|once
TGTGCCAGCAGCTTGGGACTAGCGGGGGGAACGAACACCGGGGAGCTGTTTTTT
CASSLGLAGGTNTGELFF
>TRBV5-4|TRBD2|TRBJ2-3|NA
TGTGCCAGCAGCTCGGGAGGGACTAGCGGGAACGTGGATACGCAGTATTTT
CASSSGGTSGNVDTQYF
>TRBV9|NA|TRBJ2-2|NA
TGTGCCAGCAGCGGCGGGACGAACACCGGGGAGCTGTTTTTT
CASSGGTNTGELFF
>TRBV10-3|TRBD1|TRBJ2-6|NA
TGTGCCACAAACCGAGTAGGACAGGGGACTTCTGGGGCCAACGTCCTGACTTTC
CATNRVGQGTSGANVLTF
>TRBV13|TRBD1|TRBJ2-1|NA
TGTGCCAGCAGCTGGAGACAGGGATGGGCCAATGAGCAGTTCTTC
CASSWRQGWANEQFF
>TRBV5-4|TRBD1|TRBJ2-7|NA
TGTGCCAGCAGCACCGCCCGACAGGGGGGGAGCTACGAGCAGTACTTC
CASSTARQGGSYEQYF
>TRBV6-1|TRBD1|TRBJ1-5|NA
TGTGCCAGCAGTGAAAACCATGGGACAGGCCTGGGCAATCAGCCCCAGCATTTT
CASSENHGTGLGNQPQHF
>TRBV12-3/TRBV12-4|TRBD1|TRBJ2-7|NA
TGTGCCAGCAGTCGGGACAGGGTGTACGAGCAGTACTTC
CASSRDRVYEQYF
>TRBV6-5|NA|TRBJ1-6|NA
TGTGCCAGCAGTTCTCTCGGACAAGGGAATTCACCCCTCCACTTT
CASSSLGQGNSPLHF
>TRBV27|TRBD1|TRBJ1-2|NA
TGTGCCAGCAGGGGGACAGCCTATGGCTACACCTTC
CASRGTAYGYTF
>TRBV3-1/TRBV3-2|NA|TRBJ2-1|once
TGTGCCAGCAGCCAAGAAGGGGGTCGCTCCTACAATGAGCAGTTCTTC
CASSQEGGRSYNEQFF
>TRBV3-1/TRBV3-2|TRBD2|TRBJ2-1|few
TGTGCCAGCAGCCAGGAAGGAACTCTAGCGGGGGCAAACAATGAGCAGTTCTTC
CASSQEGTLAGANNEQFF
>TRBV5-6|NA|TRBJ1-1|few
TGTGCCAGCAGTCTCGACCGACAGACGAACACTGAAGCTTTCTTT
CASSLDRQTNTEAFF
>TRBV12-3/TRBV12-4|NA|TRBJ1-1|few
TGTGCCAGCAAGAGGGCAGGGGCCCAAGCTTTCTTT
CASKRAGAQAFF
>TRBV6-5|NA|TRBJ1-2|NA
TGTGCCATTGCGACAGCTACGGGCTACACCTTC
CAIATATGYTF
>TRBV9|TRBD1|TRBJ2-7|NA
TGTGCCAGCAGCGGTCGGGACAGGGTTGGTTACGAGCAGTACTTC
CASSGRDRVGYEQYF
>TRBV5-1|NA|TRBJ1-4|NA
TGCGCCAGCAGGGTTGGAGAAGAAAAACTGTTTTTT
CASRVGEEKLFF
>TRBV4-1|TRBD1|TRBJ1-2|NA
TGCGCCAGCAGTCCACAGGGGGCGGGTGGCTACACCTTC
CASSPQGAGGYTF
>TRBV5-1|TRBD2|TRBJ2-3|NA
TGCGCCAGCAGCTTGCATCGGGCTAGCGGATTCACAGATACGCAGTATTTT
CASSLHRASGFTDTQYF
>TRBV5-4|NA|TRBJ1-2|NA
TGTGCCAGTACAGCCGGGAGGGGTGGCTACACCTTC
CASTAGRGGYTF
>TRBV5-4|TRBD1|TRBJ1-2|NA
TGTGCCAGCAGCTCAGGACAGGCCCCGCACCCCTATGGCTACACCTTC
CASSSGQAPHPYGYTF
>TRBV6-5|TRBD1|TRBJ1-2|NA
TGTGCCAGCAGCCAATCCGGACAGGCAAACTATGGCTACACCTTC
CASSQSGQANYGYTF
>TRBV6-1|TRBD1|TRBJ1-4|NA
TGTGCCAGCAGTGACAGGGGGAATGAAAAACTGTTTTTT
CASSDRGNEKLFF
>TRBV27|NA|TRBJ2-1|NA
TGTGCCAGCAGTTCCAGGGGTCCCTACAATGAGCAGTTCTTC
CASSSRGPYNEQFF
>TRBV5-1|NA|TRBJ2-1|NA
TGCGCCAGCAGCTTGAGTGGGCAGGCCTCCTACAATGAGCAGTTCTTC
CASSLSGQASYNEQFF
>TRBV30|NA|TRBJ2-2|NA
TGTGCCTGGAGCACCGGGGCCGGGGAGCTGTTTTTT
CAWSTGAGELFF
>TRBV3-1/TRBV3-2|NA|TRBJ2-7|NA
TGTGCCAGCAGCCAAGTTGGAGGCCTCTACGAGCAGTACTTC
CASSQVGGLYEQYF